One sample yielded the 22 T cell receptor beta chains listed below, sequenced in a study of vaccination effects on CD4 cells after COVID-19. The table came from immunoSEQ multiplex PCR; TCRdb's copy has only in-frame clones and leaves some out. The sample lists 27,000 or so clones; about 70% were seen once. Sequencing followed a ViraFEST assay step that expanded antigen-specific CD4+ T cells with viral peptide pools. Having been cultured for ten to eleven days, the cells underwent CD4+ T cell isolation. Vaccine recipients lacked prior SARS-CoV-2 infection and had negative nucleocapsid antibodies. Antigen specificity for these receptors is unknown. This material consisted of CD4+ T cells from PBMCs cultured with SARS-CoV-2 spike peptides, taken before COVID-19 vaccination. All receptors derive from a human donor who received a COVID-19 vaccine.

The genes are TRBV9 and TRBJ1-4; 11 nucleotides match TRBD1. With V trimmed by 3 bases and J by 6 bases, 4 bases remained unmatched. The CDR3 length is 15 residues. CDR1 SGDLS and CDR2 YYNGEE come from the germline V gene. CDR3 coding DNA: TGTGCCAGCAGCGCCAGGACAGGGGGCGATGAAAAACTGTTTTTT. Translation: CASSARTGGDEKLFF.

This rearrangement joins TRBV6-5 to TRBJ1-5, with 8 bases fitting TRBD1. The junction had 3 bases not matched to a gene; V was cut back by 7 bases and J by 1 base. The germline CDR1 and CDR2 sequences are MNHEY and SVGAGI. The CDR3 consists of 14 residues. The CDR3 DNA reads as TGTGCCAGCATGGGACAGGCGAGCAATCAGCCCCAGCATTTT. Its protein product is CASMGQASNQPQHF.

J is TRBJ1-5 and V is TRBV29-1; D unclear. Germline values: CDR1 SQVTM, CDR2 ANQGSEA. The CDR3 spans 14 residues. Trimming pared 4 bases from V and 3 bases from J, leaving 13 bases between. The CDR3 nucleotides read TGCAGCGTTGTCGTCCAGGACCCCAATCAGCCCCAGCATTTT. Amino acids: CSVVVQDPNQPQHF.

The chain couples TRBV18 to TRBJ2-2, with TRBD2 as a possible D gene (6 bases). The CDR3 is 16 amino acids. Germline loops: CDR1 KGHSH, CDR2 LQKENI. Trimming cost V 3 bases and J 3 bases, with 14 bases left between them. CDR3 region: CASSPAGMGDTGELFF. The DNA of the CDR3 is TGTGCCAGCTCACCGGCGGGGATGGGGGACACCGGGGAGCTGTTTTTT.

The chain recombines TRBV18 with TRBJ2-7; TRBD2 is a possible D gene (6 bases). The CDR3 runs 14 residues. Trimming took off 6 bases at V and 4 bases at J, with 16 bases between the two ends. Looked up from germline, CDR1 is KGHSH and CDR2 is LQKENI. In nucleotides, the CDR3 is TGTGCCAGCTCCCCCGGGAGTTCTAGGTACGAGCAGTACTTC. Its protein is CASSPGSSRYEQYF.

CDR3 residues: CASRTVPRTGMKSYF. CDR3 nucleotide sequence: TGTGCCAGCAGAACGGTCCCCCGGACAGGGATGAAATCGTACTTC. The rearrangement uses TRBV2 and TRBJ2-7; 8 bases are a match to TRBD1. This CDR3 has 15 residues. CDR1 is SNHLY, CDR2 FYNNEI, per germline. J gave up 12 bases and V 6 bases, and 19 bases lay outside the gene matches.

J is TRBJ2-7 and V is TRBV2; TRBD2 matches 7 bases. The V gene's germline CDR1 is SNHLY and CDR2 FYNNEI. The CDR3 extends over 15 amino acids. V trimming: 8 bases; J trimming: 2 bases; junction bases outside the gene matches: 12. The CDR3 is CASVGDYISTYEQYF. CDR3 coding DNA: TGTGCCAGCGTAGGGGACTACATAAGTACCTACGAGCAGTACTTC.

A few counts support this clone. The rearrangement links TRBV18 to TRBJ2-2; D gene unclear. Germline lookup yields CDR1 KGHSH and CDR2 LQKENI. Trimming left V 0 bases short and J 5 bases short, with 13 bases between. The CDR3 runs to 16 residues. For the CDR3, the DNA is TGTGCCAGCTCACCACCGGGCAGGACGGAGACCGGGGAGCTGTTTTTT. It is translated as CASSPPGRTETGELFF.

This chain uses TRBV10-1 with TRBJ2-3; D gene unclear. V lost 9 bases and J 2 bases, leaving 15 bases between the germline ends. The V gene's germline CDR1 is WNHNN and CDR2 SYGVQD (reference sequence). The CDR3 covers 14 residues. The CDR3 nucleotides read TGCGCCAGTCGACTGGGATCGGACACAGATACGCAGTATTTT. Translating gives CASRLGSDTDTQYF.

This chain joins TRBV23-1 and TRBJ2-7, with a weak D call TRBD2 (7 bases). TRBV23-1 is reported as an ORF; its role is uncertain. CDR3 size: 17 residues. With 0 bases removed from V and 6 bases from J, the gap between germline ends came to 21 bases. CDR3: CASSQSGLGGGRLEQYF. CDR3 DNA: TGCGCCAGCAGTCAATCGGGATTAGGGGGGGGCCGCCTCGAGCAGTACTTC.

J is TRBJ2-7 and V is TRBV11-2; possibly TRBD1 for D (6 bases). The V and J ends lost 5 bases and 2 bases respectively, with 10 bases between them. Germline V gene sequence: CDR1 SGHAT, CDR2 FQNNGV. This CDR3 contains 13 residues. The CDR3 here is CASSPRTAYEQYF. The CDR3 DNA is TGTGCCAGCAGCCCCCGGACAGCCTACGAGCAGTACTTC.

This clone has just a few counts. The V and J genes are TRBV7-7 and TRBJ2-1; TRBD2 agrees at 14 bases. This CDR3 has 17 residues. After removal of 4 bases from V and 6 bases from J, the junction contained 8 bases not matched to a gene. The germline V gene has CDR1 SSHAT and CDR2 FNYEAQ (reference sequence). The CDR3 DNA reads as TGTGCCAGCAGCTCGGGAAGACTAGCGGGAGGGCCCAATGAGCAGTTCTTC. Translating it yields CASSSGRLAGGPNEQFF.

The J gene is TRBJ2-5, the V gene TRBV9, with TRBD2 as a possible D gene (6 bases). V lost 3 bases and J lost 5, with 14 bases in between. Germline V gene lookup returns CDR1 SGDLS and CDR2 YYNGEE. The length of the CDR3 is 14 residues. The CDR3 here is CASSGDHRGETQYF. In DNA form, the CDR3 reads TGTGCCAGCAGCGGGGACCATCGGGGGGAGACCCAGTACTTC.

This clone was recorded a few times. The chain links TRBV5-1 to TRBJ1-1, with D perhaps matching TRBD1 (6 bases). CDR3 length equals 16 residues. CDR1 is SGHRS and CDR2 is YFSETQ in the germline V gene. The V gene lost 4 bases and the J gene lost 1 base, with 17 bases spanning the gap. In nucleotides, the CDR3 is TGCGCCAGCAGCCCGGCTGGAAGGACAGAGAACACTGAAGCTTTCTTT. Amino acid sequence: CASSPAGRTENTEAFF.

The V gene is TRBV6-1, the J gene TRBJ2-7, with 9 bases fitting TRBD2. CDR3 length equals 15 residues. Trimming took 2 bases from V and 2 from J; bases not matched to a gene: 4. Germline CDR1 and CDR2: MNHNS and SASEGT. The CDR3 sequence: CASSELAGTPYEQYF. DNA of the CDR3: TGTGCCAGCAGTGAACTAGCGGGGACCCCCTACGAGCAGTACTTC.

V is TRBV6-6 and J is TRBJ1-5, with D uncertain. There are 12 residues in the CDR3. The germline V gene has CDR1 MNHNY and CDR2 SVGAGI (reference sequence). The ends were cut back, 4 bases at V and 4 bases at J, with 5 bases in the middle. The CDR3 protein is CASSSMNQPQHF. CDR3 DNA sequence: TGTGCCAGCAGTTCCATGAATCAGCCCCAGCATTTT.

V and J are TRBV5-1 and TRBJ2-2; TRBD2 might be the D (5 bases). Germline V lookup: CDR1 SGHRS, CDR2 YFSETQ. The CDR3 consists of 17 residues. Trimming removed 5 bases from V and 2 bases from J, with 19 bases in between. The CDR3 bases are TGCGCCAGCAGATTAGGAAGGGAGAACAGTAACACCGGGGAGCTGTTTTTT. It specifies CASRLGRENSNTGELFF.

CDR3 region: CASKPLPGQGAYEQYF. In DNA form, the CDR3 reads TGTGCCAGCAAACCCTTACCGGGACAGGGGGCCTACGAGCAGTACTTC. The V gene is TRBV5-5, the J gene TRBJ2-7, with 11 bases lining up with TRBD1. The CDR3 spans 16 residues. V dropped 6 bases and J dropped 2; count of bases not matched to a gene: 10. Germline CDR1 and CDR2: SGHKS and YYEKEE (reference sequence).

In nucleotides, the CDR3 is TGTGCCAGCAGCTTAGTAGGGATTAACTATGGCTACACCTTC. It translates to CASSLVGINYGYTF. The J gene is TRBJ1-2, the V gene TRBV7-9; D ambiguous. Germline loops: CDR1 SEHNR, CDR2 FQNEAQ (reference sequence). The CDR3 runs 14 residues. V was pared by 1 base and J by 1 base, with 7 bases between. Together with reference TRBV7-9 and TRBJ1-2, the CDR3 gives the full variable domain: DTGVSQNPRHKITKRGQNVTFRCDPISEHNRLYWYRQTLGQGPEFLTYFQNEAQLEKSRLLSDRFSAERPKGSFSTLEIQRTEQGDSAMYLCASSLVGINYGYTFGSGTRLTVV.

This clone showed up just a few times. The chain links TRBV5-1 to TRBJ2-2; D call uncertain. CDR3 length equals 15 residues. Germline V gene sequence: CDR1 SGHRS, CDR2 YFSETQ. V was trimmed by 3 bases and J by 0 bases, leaving 9 bases between them. The CDR3 bases are TGCGCCAGCAGCTGGGGTGGTTCGAACACCGGGGAGCTGTTTTTT. It encodes CASSWGGSNTGELFF.

The rearrangement joins TRBV6-5 to TRBJ2-1; 14 positions agree with TRBD2. V gave up 7 bases and J gave up 10 bases; unmatched junction bases: 6. The CDR3 has 14 residues. Per the germline V gene, CDR1 is MNHEY and CDR2 is SVGAGI. The CDR3 coding sequence is TGTGCCAGCACCCCGACTAGCGGGAGGGCCGAGCAGTTCTTC. This translates into CASTPTSGRAEQFF.

V usage is TRBV10-3 and J usage is TRBJ2-3, with D unresolved. CDR1 and CDR2 from the germline V gene are ENHRY and SYGVKD. The V gene lost 4 bases and the J gene lost 4 bases, with 9 bases spanning the gap. The length of the CDR3 is 13 residues. In DNA form, the CDR3 reads TGTGCCATCAGTGCAATTAAGGCAGATACGCAGTATTTT. The encoded protein is CAISAIKADTQYF.